This TCR beta chain was observed in a study of identical twins. TCRdb reanalysed the 5' RACE reads using MiXCR and keeps one entry per CDR3 protein. The sample yields roughly 720,000 distinct CDR3 sequences, over 15% seen once. The sample was also reused in another study, on T cells expressing NK-cell markers.

The sequence came from a woman between 18 and 29 years old in good health. Sequenced input: PBMCs.

CDR3 DNA: TGCGCCAGCAGCCAAGGGGCATGGACTGAAGCTTTCTTT. Its protein is CASSQGAWTEAFF. The chain uses TRBV4-3 and TRBJ1-1; D remains unclear. This CDR3 is 13 amino acids long. V was shortened by 1 base and J by 5 bases, with 8 bases between the two germline ends. From germline, CDR1 is LGHNA and CDR2 YSLEER.